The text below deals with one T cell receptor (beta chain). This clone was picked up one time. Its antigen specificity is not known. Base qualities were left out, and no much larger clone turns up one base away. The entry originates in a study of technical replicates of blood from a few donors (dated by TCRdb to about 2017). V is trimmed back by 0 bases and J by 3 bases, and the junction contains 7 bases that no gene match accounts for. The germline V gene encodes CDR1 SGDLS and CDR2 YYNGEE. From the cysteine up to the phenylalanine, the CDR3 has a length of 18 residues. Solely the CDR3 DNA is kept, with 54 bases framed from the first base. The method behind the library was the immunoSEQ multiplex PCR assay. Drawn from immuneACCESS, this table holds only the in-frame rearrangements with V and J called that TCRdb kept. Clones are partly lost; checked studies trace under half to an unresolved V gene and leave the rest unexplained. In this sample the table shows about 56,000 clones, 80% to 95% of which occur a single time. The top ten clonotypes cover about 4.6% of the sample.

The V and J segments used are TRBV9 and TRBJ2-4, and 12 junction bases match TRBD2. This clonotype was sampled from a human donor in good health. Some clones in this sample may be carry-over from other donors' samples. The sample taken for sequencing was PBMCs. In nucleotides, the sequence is TGTGCCAGCAGCGTAGCTCTAGCGGGAGGGCCGGACAAAAACATTCAGTACTTC. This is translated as CASSVALAGGPDKNIQYF.